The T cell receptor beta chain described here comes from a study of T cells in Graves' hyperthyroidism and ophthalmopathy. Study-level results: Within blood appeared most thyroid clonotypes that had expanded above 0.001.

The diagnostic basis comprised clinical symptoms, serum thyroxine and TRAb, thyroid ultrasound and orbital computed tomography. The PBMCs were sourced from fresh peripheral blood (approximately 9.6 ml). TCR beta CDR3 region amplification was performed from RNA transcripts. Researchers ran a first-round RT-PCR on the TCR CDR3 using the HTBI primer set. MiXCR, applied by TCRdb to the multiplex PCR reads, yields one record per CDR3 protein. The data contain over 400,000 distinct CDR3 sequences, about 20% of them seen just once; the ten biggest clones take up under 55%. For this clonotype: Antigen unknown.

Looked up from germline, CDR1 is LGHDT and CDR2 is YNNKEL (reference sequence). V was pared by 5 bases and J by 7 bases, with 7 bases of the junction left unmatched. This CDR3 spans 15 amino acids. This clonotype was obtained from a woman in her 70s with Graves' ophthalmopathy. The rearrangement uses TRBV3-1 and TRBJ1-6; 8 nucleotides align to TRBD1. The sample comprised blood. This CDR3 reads CASSARQGPNSPLHF. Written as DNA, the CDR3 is TGTGCCAGCAGCGCGCGACAGGGGCCGAATTCACCCCTCCACTTT.